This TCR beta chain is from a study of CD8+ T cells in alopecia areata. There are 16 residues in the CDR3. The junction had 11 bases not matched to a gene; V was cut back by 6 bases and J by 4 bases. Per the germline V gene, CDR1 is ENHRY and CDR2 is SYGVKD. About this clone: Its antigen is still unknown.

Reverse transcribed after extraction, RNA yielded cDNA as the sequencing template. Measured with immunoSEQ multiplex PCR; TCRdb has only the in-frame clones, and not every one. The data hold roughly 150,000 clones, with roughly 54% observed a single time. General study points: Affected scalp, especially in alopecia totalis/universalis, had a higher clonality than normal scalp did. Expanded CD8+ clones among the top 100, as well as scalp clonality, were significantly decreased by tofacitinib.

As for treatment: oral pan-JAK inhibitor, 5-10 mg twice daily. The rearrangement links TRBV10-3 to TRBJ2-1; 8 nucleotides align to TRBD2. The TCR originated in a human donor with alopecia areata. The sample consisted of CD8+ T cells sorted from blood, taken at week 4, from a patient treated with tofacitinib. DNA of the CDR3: TGTGCCATCAGCATGGATGGTAGCGGGGTTTACAATGAGCAGTTCTTC. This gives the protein CAISMDGSGVYNEQFF.